Described below is a single TCR beta chain sequence and its context. The data belong to a study of blood T cell repertoires in COVID-19. Study-wide background: T cells, B-cell-depleted T cells, or PBMCs supplied cDNA or gDNA.

The data were produced by immunoSEQ multiplex PCR, yet TCRdb's version contains in-frame clones alone and is incomplete. This table has 63,000 or so clones, about 88% appearing once. Germline CDR1 is SGHTA and CDR2 is FQGNSA. The CDR3 is 15 residues long. Deletions cut 5 bases from V and 5 bases from J, with 18 bases between. Sequencing was done on a sample of peripheral blood. V usage is TRBV7-2 and J usage is TRBJ2-5, with D possibly matching TRBD2 (6 bases). This clonotype originated in a man between 65 and 85 years old with active COVID-19. The chain's CDR3 is CASSPRTRGGETQYF. CDR3 nucleotide sequence: TGTGCCAGCAGCCCCCGGACGCGGGGTGGGGAGACCCAGTACTTC.